These 21 T cell receptor beta chains came from one sample sequenced in a study of T cell repertoires in cytomegalovirus infection. No cognate antigen is known for these TCRs. Each CDR3 protein gets one entry after TCRdb re-called the reads with MiXCR. The table records 700,000 to 900,000 distinct CDR3 sequences, roughly 29% of them present only once. The source material was cultured CD8+ T cells from PBMCs, sampled from culture after CMV antigen stimulation. The receptors stem from a human donor in good health (CMV status not recorded). Some clones in this sample may be carry-over from other donors' samples.

In this sample, this clonotype turned up once. The chain carries TRBV4-1 and TRBJ2-1; D gene unclear. CDR3 length: 16 residues. Germline CDR1 reads MGHRA; CDR2 reads YSYEKL. V was pared by 1 base and J by 0 bases, with 10 bases between. The CDR3: CASSQVYLSSYNEQFF. The CDR3 nucleotides read TGCGCCAGCAGCCAAGTGTACCTAAGCTCCTACAATGAGCAGTTCTTC.

The rearrangement links TRBV11-1 to TRBJ2-1; D is possibly TRBD1 or TRBD2 (5 bases each). V lost 5 bases to trimming and J lost 1 base, with 15 bases between them. The CDR3 is 16 residues long. CDR1 is SGHAT and CDR2 is FQDESV in the germline V gene (reference sequence). In DNA form, the CDR3 reads TGTGCCAGCAGCCCCCGACTATGGGGGTCCTACAATGAGCAGTTCTTC. Translation: CASSPRLWGSYNEQFF.

V is TRBV6-6 and J is TRBJ2-7, with 8 bases matching TRBD2. Germline V gene sequence: CDR1 MNHNY, CDR2 SVGAGI (reference sequence). CDR3 length equals 11 residues. Trimming cost V 8 bases and J 6 bases; bases outside gene matches: 3. Here the CDR3 reads CASFGGGEQYV. In nucleotides, the CDR3 is TGTGCCAGCTTCGGGGGGGGCGAGCAGTACGTC.

This clonotype was counted between two and nine times. This chain joins TRBV7-2 and TRBJ2-3; 12 positions match TRBD2. Looked up from germline, CDR1 is SGHTA and CDR2 is FQGNSA. The CDR3 is made up of 16 amino acids. V lost 3 bases, J lost 5 bases, and 6 bases stayed unmatched. This CDR3 reads CASSLLAGGPIDTQYF. CDR3 sequence (DNA): TGTGCCAGCAGCTTGCTAGCGGGGGGGCCAATAGATACGCAGTATTTT. Supplemented by reference TRBV7-2 and TRBJ2-3, the full variable domain reads GAGVSQSPSNKVTEKGKDVELRCDPISGHTALYWYRQSLGQGLEFLIYFQGNSAPDKSGLPSDRFSAERTGGSVSTLTIQRTQQEDSAVYLCASSLLAGGPIDTQYFGPGTRLTVL.

The rearrangement links TRBV12-3 or TRBV12-4 to TRBJ2-2, with D hard to call. V lost 3 bases and J 2 bases, leaving 13 bases between the germline ends. The CDR3 spans 16 residues. The CDR3 nucleotides read TGTGCCAGCAGTTTCTTAACAGATCTAAACACCGGGGAGCTGTTTTTT. Its translation is CASSFLTDLNTGELFF.

The CDR3 here is CASKEGMNTEAFF. The CDR3 DNA reads TGTGCCAGCAAGGAGGGGATGAACACTGAAGCTTTCTTT. The chain employs TRBV6-2 or TRBV6-3 and TRBJ1-1, with D perhaps matching TRBD1 (5 bases). The CDR3 is 13 residues long. Germline CDR1 and CDR2: MNHEY and SVGEGT. V was cut by 7 bases and J by 0 bases, with 9 bases left in between.

This clonotype was detected many times. The chain has TRBV10-3 and TRBJ1-1, with TRBD1 identical over 8 bases. V shed 3 bases and J 0 bases; nucleotides not matched to a gene: 12. Germline loops: CDR1 ENHRY, CDR2 SYGVKD. The CDR3 loop spans 18 amino acids. The CDR3 spells CAISDSGTGNYMNTEAFF. The CDR3 DNA reads as TGTGCCATCAGTGACTCCGGGACAGGAAACTACATGAACACTGAAGCTTTCTTT.

This clonotype has only a few counts. J is TRBJ1-1 and V is TRBV2; possibly TRBD1 for D (6 bases). Germline lookup yields CDR1 SNHLY and CDR2 FYNNEI. The CDR3 extends over 15 amino acids. Trimming took 4 bases from V and 4 from J, leaving 16 bases between them. The CDR3 DNA reads as TGTGCCAGCAGTGGAAACAGGGACGGCGGCACTGAAGCTTTCTTT. Its protein product is CASSGNRDGGTEAFF.

J is TRBJ1-6 and V is TRBV12-5, with D perhaps TRBD1 (5 bases). Trimming took off 5 bases at V and 9 bases at J, with 17 bases between the two ends. From germline, CDR1 is LGHNT and CDR2 FRNRAP. The CDR3 loop spans 15 amino acids. DNA of the CDR3: TGTGCTAGTGGTCCCATGGGGGTAACGGTTTCACCCCTCCACTTT. It yields the protein CASGPMGVTVSPLHF.

This clonotype was counted between two and nine times. V usage is TRBV2 and J usage is TRBJ2-1; 9 bases fit TRBD2. CDR1 is SNHLY, CDR2 FYNNEI, per germline. The CDR3 consists of 15 residues. Unmatched junction bases numbered 13, after V lost 8 bases and J lost 8 bases. The CDR3 nucleotides read TGTGCCAGCCCCATCTTTGCGGGGGGGCTAGATGAGCAGTTCTTC. Translation: CASPIFAGGLDEQFF.

V gene TRBV7-2 combines with J gene TRBJ2-1; 9 nucleotides match TRBD2. The CDR3 consists of 16 residues. The V gene end was trimmed by 5 bases and the J gene end by 4 bases; junction bases not matched to a gene: 9. The germline V gene encodes CDR1 SGHTA and CDR2 FQGNSA. The CDR3 bases are TGTGCCAGCAGCCGTACCCTAGCGGGGCCATACAATGAGCAGTTCTTC. Translating gives CASSRTLAGPYNEQFF. The full variable domain, in which reference TRBV7-2 and TRBJ2-1 provide the parts outside the CDR3, is GAGVSQSPSNKVTEKGKDVELRCDPISGHTALYWYRQSLGQGLEFLIYFQGNSAPDKSGLPSDRFSAERTGGSVSTLTIQRTQQEDSAVYLCASSRTLAGPYNEQFFGPGTRLTVL.

Only a few counts were recorded for this clonotype. This chain links TRBV20-1 with TRBJ2-7; D might be TRBD1 or TRBD2, each matching 5 bases. The CDR3 totals 14 residues. V lost 1 base and J 2 bases, leaving 12 bases between the germline ends. The germline V gene encodes CDR1 DFQATT and CDR2 SNEGSKA (reference sequence). CDR3 sequence reads: CSARADKEAYEQYF. CDR3 nucleotide sequence: TGCAGTGCTAGAGCGGACAAGGAGGCCTACGAGCAGTACTTC.

The chain joins TRBV7-9 to TRBJ1-2; a weak D match, TRBD1 (5 bases). Deletions cut 5 bases from V and 6 bases from J, with 19 bases between. The CDR3 is made up of 15 amino acids. Looked up from germline, CDR1 is SEHNR and CDR2 is FQNEAQ (reference sequence). CDR3 residues: CASSKPGPEWDGYTF. The CDR3, as DNA: TGTGCCAGCAGCAAACCGGGACCCGAATGGGATGGCTACACCTTC.

The table lists this clonotype with a few counts. The rearrangement joins TRBV27 to TRBJ1-2; D unclear. The CDR3 spans 12 residues. Germline V gene lookup returns CDR1 MNHEY and CDR2 SMNVEV (reference sequence). V lost 6 bases to trimming and J lost 7 bases, with 12 bases between them. CDR3 loop: CASRGPTAGYTF. The CDR3 nucleotides read TGTGCCAGCAGAGGGCCAACGGCTGGCTACACCTTC.

This sequence joins TRBV19 and TRBJ1-2; D is unresolved. The CDR3 sequence is 14 residues long. In germline, CDR1 is LNHDA, CDR2 SQIVND (reference sequence). V was cut by 5 bases and J by 5 bases, with 15 bases left in between. The CDR3 region is CASSPTSAAYGYTF. The CDR3 DNA reads as TGTGCCAGTAGTCCGACCTCGGCGGCTTATGGCTACACCTTC.

Only a few counts were recorded for this clonotype. The CDR3 spells CASSEPGLSGEQFF. Here the CDR3 DNA reads TGTGCCAGCAGTGAACCCGGACTCTCTGGGGAGCAGTTCTTC. The chain joins TRBV2 to TRBJ2-1; possibly TRBD2 for D (5 bases). From germline, CDR1 is SNHLY and CDR2 FYNNEI. Trimming pared 2 bases from V and 10 bases from J, leaving 15 bases between. This CDR3 has 14 residues.

This clonotype was observed at least ten times. The CDR3 reads CASSSRTGETQYF. CDR3 nucleotide sequence: TGTGCCAGCAGCAGTCGGACAGGAGAGACCCAGTACTTC. The chain couples TRBV7-8 to TRBJ2-5, with 7 bases fitting TRBD1. The CDR3 has 13 residues. CDR1 and CDR2 from the germline V gene are SGHVS and FQNEAQ. V lost 5 bases and J lost 4; bases outside the gene matches: 4. The full variable domain, its missing parts supplied by reference TRBV7-8 and TRBJ2-5, is GAGVSQSPRYKVAKRGQDVALRCDPISGHVSLFWYQQALGQGPEFLTYFQNEAQLDKSGLPSDRFFAERPEGSVSTLKIQRTQQEDSAVYLCASSSRTGETQYFGPGTRLLVL.

The genes are TRBV12-5 and TRBJ2-1; tentative D call: TRBD1 (6 bases). Trimming left V 6 bases short and J 1 base short, with 16 bases between. The CDR3 is 16 residues long. Germline V CDR1 and CDR2: LGHNT, FRNRAP. The CDR3 DNA is TGTGCTAGTGGCCCACAGGGATTGGGGTCCTACAATGAGCAGTTCTTC. The encoded protein is CASGPQGLGSYNEQFF.

This rearrangement joins TRBV6-2 or TRBV6-3 to TRBJ2-4; 9 nucleotides line up with TRBD1. With V trimmed by 6 bases and J by 2 bases, 5 bases remained unmatched. Germline V gene lookup returns CDR1 MNHEY and CDR2 SVGEGT. This CDR3 spans 15 amino acids. The CDR3 sequence: CASRDRGESKNIQYF. The CDR3 DNA is TGTGCCAGCAGGGACAGGGGTGAATCCAAAAACATTCAGTACTTC.

The chain links TRBV29-1 to TRBJ1-1, with D possibly matching TRBD1 (5 bases). V lost 4 bases and J lost 4, with 7 bases in between. CDR1 SQVTM and CDR2 ANQGSEA come from the germline V gene. This CDR3 is built from 11 residues. The CDR3 nucleotides are TGCAGCGTTGGCAGGGCCACTGAAGCTTTCTTT. This encodes CSVGRATEAFF.

This clonotype was seen only a few times. V and J are TRBV11-2 and TRBJ2-7; D remains unclear. V lost 0 bases and J lost 0, with 12 bases in between. Germline V CDR1 and CDR2: SGHAT, FQNNGV. The CDR3 runs 16 residues. The CDR3 loop reads CASSLDFWTSSYEQYF. The CDR3 bases are TGTGCCAGCAGCTTAGACTTCTGGACGAGCTCCTACGAGCAGTACTTC. The variable domain in full, with the rest retrieved from reference TRBV11-2 and TRBJ2-7, is EAGVAQSPRYKIIEKRQSVAFWCNPISGHATLYWYQQILGQGPKLLIQFQNNGVVDDSQLPKDRFSAERLKGVDSTLKIQPAKLEDSAVYLCASSLDFWTSSYEQYFGPGTRLTVT.